This TCR beta chain was sequenced for a study of T-cell reconstitution after alpha-beta-depleted transplantation in children. TCRbeta library construction was performed incorporating unique molecular identifiers. TCRdb independently ran MiXCR on the PCR reads; one entry per CDR3 protein. The table shows about 500,000 distinct CDR3 sequences, with about 33% occurring only once. This clonotype was observed a handful of times. The CDR3 is 14 amino acids. The J segment lost 4 bases and the V segment lost 5 bases, leaving 6 bases of the junction unmatched. The J gene is TRBJ1-2, the V gene TRBV12-3 or TRBV12-4; 8 bases align to TRBD1. Sequencing was performed on PBMCs from the stem cell graft donor, taken from the stem cell graft. This sequence originates from a human donor who donated a stem cell graft to a child with aplastic anemia. CDR3 nucleotide sequence: TGTGCCAGCAGTCCCACAGGGGGAAGCTATGGCTACACCTTC. Amino acids: CASSPTGGSYGYTF.